This T cell receptor (beta chain) was found in a study of cytomegalovirus exposure and HLA in healthy donors. The PCR used 60 Vbeta and 13 Jbeta primers. TCRdb keeps only in-frame clones here, not all; method: immunoSEQ multiplex PCR. The data hold 150,000 to 200,000 clones, with around four fifths observed a single time. The receptor was isolated from a man in his forties in good health and CMV-seropositive. The source material was PBMCs.

The CDR3 loop is CASSRGAGVGAGELFF. The DNA of the CDR3 is TGTGCCAGCAGCCGGGGGGCGGGAGTCGGAGCCGGGGAGCTGTTTTTT. The J gene is TRBJ2-2, the V gene TRBV4-2, with D possibly TRBD2 on 7 matching bases. Germline V lookup: CDR1 LGHNA, CDR2 YNFKEQ. The germline V and J ends were trimmed by 4 bases and 6 bases, with 18 bases remaining between them. CDR3 length equals 16 residues.